Each of the 4 T cell receptor beta chains below was sequenced from the same sample in a study of T-cell reconstitution after alpha-beta-depleted transplantation in children. The TCRbeta library incorporated unique molecular identifiers. MiXCR, run by TCRdb on the PCR reads, gives a single entry per CDR3 protein. The sample has some 500,000 distinct CDR3 sequences, about 16% seen once. Sample: PBMCs from the stem cell graft donor, taken from the stem cell graft. These TCRs come from a human donor who donated a stem cell graft to a child with acute lymphoblastic leukemia.

The chain carries TRBV5-1 and TRBJ2-5, with unresolved D. V lost 0 bases and J 1 base, leaving 10 bases between the germline ends. Germline lookup yields CDR1 SGHRS and CDR2 YFSETQ. This CDR3 comprises 15 residues. The CDR3 nucleotides read TGCGCCAGCAGCTTGGGTGGAACTCTCCAAGAGACCCAGTACTTC. Translated: CASSLGGTLQETQYF. The whole variable domain, remainder taken from reference TRBV5-1 and TRBJ2-5, is KAGVTQTPRYLIKTRGQQVTLSCSPISGHRSVSWYQQTPGQGLQFLFEYFSETQRNKGNFPGRFSGRQFSNSRSEMNVSTLELGDSALYLCASSLGGTLQETQYFGPGTRLLVL.

This clonotype has more than one count but fewer than ten. This chain connects TRBV6-1 to TRBJ2-4, with D possibly being TRBD1 (5 bases). Germline CDR1 and CDR2: MNHNS and SASEGT. The CDR3 is 14 amino acids. Trimming took off 10 bases at V and 2 bases at J, with 15 bases between the two ends. The CDR3 region has the DNA TGTGCCACCTCCCTCCAGGGATCCAAAAACATTCAGTACTTC. The encoded protein is CATSLQGSKNIQYF.

This clonotype showed up just a few times. J is TRBJ1-4 and V is TRBV5-1; D unresolved. Trimming pared 6 bases from V and 7 bases from J, leaving 19 bases between. CDR1 is SGHRS and CDR2 is YFSETQ in the germline V gene. The CDR3 has 15 amino acids. The CDR3 protein is CASTNLSALGEKLFF. The CDR3 bases are TGCGCCAGCACCAACCTTTCCGCGCTGGGTGAAAAACTGTTTTTT.

This clonotype was seen a handful of times. A read error may account for a junction end that differs from germline. The chain carries TRBV7-2 and TRBJ1-5, with TRBD1 as a possible D gene (6 bases). The CDR3 contains 15 residues. In germline, CDR1 is SGHTA, CDR2 FQGNSA. The CDR3 sequence: CASSLVTGSNLPQHF. CDR3 nucleotide sequence: TGTGCCAGCAGCTTAGTAACAGGGAGCAATCTGCCCCAGCATTTT.